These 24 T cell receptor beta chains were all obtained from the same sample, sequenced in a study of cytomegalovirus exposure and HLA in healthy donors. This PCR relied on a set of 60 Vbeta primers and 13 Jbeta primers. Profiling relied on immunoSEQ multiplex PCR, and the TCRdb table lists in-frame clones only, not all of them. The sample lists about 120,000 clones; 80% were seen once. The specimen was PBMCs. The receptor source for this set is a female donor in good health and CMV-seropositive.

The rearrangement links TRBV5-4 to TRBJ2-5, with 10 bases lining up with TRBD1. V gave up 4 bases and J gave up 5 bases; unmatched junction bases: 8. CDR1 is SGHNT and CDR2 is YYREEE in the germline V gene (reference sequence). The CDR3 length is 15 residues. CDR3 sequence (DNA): TGTGCCAGCAGCACCCGACAGGGGGCGTGGGAGACCCAGTACTTC. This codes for CASSTRQGAWETQYF.

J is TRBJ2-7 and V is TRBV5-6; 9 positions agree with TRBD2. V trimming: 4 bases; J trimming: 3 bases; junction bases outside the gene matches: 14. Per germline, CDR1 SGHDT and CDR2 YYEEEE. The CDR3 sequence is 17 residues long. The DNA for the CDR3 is TGTGCCAGCAGCCCGACGAAGGGGCGGGGGGGCATCTACGAGCAGTACTTC. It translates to CASSPTKGRGGIYEQYF.

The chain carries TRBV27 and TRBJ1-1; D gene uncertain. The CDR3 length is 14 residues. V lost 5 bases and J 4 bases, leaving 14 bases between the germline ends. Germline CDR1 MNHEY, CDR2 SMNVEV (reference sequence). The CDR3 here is CASSNRGIGTEAFF. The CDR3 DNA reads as TGTGCCAGCAGTAACCGAGGGATCGGCACTGAAGCTTTCTTT.

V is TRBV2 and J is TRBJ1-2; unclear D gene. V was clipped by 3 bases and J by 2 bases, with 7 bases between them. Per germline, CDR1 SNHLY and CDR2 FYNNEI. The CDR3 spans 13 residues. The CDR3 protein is CASSDTANYGYTF. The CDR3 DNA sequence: TGTGCCAGCAGTGATACAGCCAACTATGGCTACACCTTC.

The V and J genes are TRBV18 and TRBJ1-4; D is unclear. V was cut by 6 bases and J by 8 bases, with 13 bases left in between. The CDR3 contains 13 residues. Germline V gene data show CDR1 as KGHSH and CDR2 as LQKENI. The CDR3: CASSSTYEEKLFF. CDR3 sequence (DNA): TGTGCCAGCTCTTCTACCTACGAAGAAAAACTGTTTTTT.

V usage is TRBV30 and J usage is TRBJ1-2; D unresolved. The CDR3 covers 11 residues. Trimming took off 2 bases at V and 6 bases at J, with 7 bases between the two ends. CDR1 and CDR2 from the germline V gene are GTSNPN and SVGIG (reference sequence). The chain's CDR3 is CAWSPLDGYTF. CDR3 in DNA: TGTGCCTGGAGTCCCCTCGATGGCTACACCTTC.

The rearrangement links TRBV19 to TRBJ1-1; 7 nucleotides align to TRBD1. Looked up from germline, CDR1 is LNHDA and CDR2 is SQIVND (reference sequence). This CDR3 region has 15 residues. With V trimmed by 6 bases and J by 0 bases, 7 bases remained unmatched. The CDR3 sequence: CASSIQGLMNTEAFF. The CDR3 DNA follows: TGTGCCAGTAGCATACAGGGGCTAATGAACACTGAAGCTTTCTTT.

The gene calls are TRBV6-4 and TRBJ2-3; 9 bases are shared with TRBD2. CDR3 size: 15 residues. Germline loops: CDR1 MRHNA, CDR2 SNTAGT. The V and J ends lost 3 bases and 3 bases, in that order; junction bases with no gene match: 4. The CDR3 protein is CASSEIAGETDTQYF. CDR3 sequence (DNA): TGTGCCAGCAGTGAAATAGCGGGGGAGACAGATACGCAGTATTTT.

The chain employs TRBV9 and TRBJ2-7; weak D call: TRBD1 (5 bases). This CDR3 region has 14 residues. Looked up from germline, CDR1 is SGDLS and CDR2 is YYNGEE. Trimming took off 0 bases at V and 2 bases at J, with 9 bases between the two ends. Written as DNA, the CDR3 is TGTGCCAGCAGCGTAGCTGCAGGGACCTACGAGCAGTACTTC. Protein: CASSVAAGTYEQYF.

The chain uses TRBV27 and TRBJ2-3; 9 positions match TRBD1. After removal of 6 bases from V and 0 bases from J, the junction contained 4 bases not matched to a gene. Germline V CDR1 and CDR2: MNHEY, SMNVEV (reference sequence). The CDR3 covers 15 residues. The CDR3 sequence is CASSRDRVSTDTQYF. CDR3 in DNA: TGTGCCAGCAGCCGGGACAGGGTCAGCACAGATACGCAGTATTTT.

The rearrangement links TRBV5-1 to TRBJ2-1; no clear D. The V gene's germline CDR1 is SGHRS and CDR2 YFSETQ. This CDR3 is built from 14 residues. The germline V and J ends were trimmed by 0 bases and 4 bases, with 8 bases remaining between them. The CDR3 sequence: CASSLAASYNEQFF. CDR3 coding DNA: TGCGCCAGCAGCTTGGCCGCTAGTTACAATGAGCAGTTCTTC.

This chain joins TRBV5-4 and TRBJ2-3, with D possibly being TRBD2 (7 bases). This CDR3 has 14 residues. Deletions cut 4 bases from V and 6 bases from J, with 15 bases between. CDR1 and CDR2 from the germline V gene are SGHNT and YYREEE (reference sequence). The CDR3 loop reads CASSPVGGRDTQYF. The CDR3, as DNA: TGTGCCAGCAGCCCCGTGGGGGGGCGGGATACGCAGTATTTT.

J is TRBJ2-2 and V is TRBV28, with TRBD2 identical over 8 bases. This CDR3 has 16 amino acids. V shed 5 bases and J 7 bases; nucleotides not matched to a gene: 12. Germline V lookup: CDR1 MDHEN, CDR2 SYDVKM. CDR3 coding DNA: TGTGCCAGCAGTGGGTCCGGTCTAGCGGGCTTCGGGGAGCTGTTTTTT. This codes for CASSGSGLAGFGELFF.

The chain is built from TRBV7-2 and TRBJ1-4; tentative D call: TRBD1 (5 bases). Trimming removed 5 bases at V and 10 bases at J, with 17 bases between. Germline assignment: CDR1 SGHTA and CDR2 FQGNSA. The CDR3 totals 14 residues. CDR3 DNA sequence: TGTGCCAGCAGCCCGCCAGGGCATCGGGTAAAACTGTTTTTT. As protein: CASSPPGHRVKLFF.

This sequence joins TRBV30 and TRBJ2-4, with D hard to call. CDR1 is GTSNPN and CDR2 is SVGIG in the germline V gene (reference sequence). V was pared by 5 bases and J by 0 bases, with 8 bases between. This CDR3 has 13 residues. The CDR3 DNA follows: TGTGCCTGGGGTAACTTAGCCAAAAACATTCAGTACTTC. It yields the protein CAWGNLAKNIQYF.

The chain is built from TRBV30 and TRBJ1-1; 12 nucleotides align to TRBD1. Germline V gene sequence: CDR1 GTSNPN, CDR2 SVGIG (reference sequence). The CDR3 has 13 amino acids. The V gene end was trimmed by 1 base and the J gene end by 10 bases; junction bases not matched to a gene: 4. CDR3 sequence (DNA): TGTGCCTGGAGTGAGGGGACAGGGGGCAGAGCTTTCTTT. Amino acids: CAWSEGTGGRAFF.

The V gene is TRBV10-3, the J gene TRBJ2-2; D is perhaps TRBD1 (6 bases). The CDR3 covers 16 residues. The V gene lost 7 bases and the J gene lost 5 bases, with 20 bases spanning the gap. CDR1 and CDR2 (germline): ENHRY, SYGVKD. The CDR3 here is CAIKGQGRGLTGELFF. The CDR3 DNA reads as TGTGCCATCAAAGGGCAGGGAAGGGGGTTGACCGGGGAGCTGTTTTTT.

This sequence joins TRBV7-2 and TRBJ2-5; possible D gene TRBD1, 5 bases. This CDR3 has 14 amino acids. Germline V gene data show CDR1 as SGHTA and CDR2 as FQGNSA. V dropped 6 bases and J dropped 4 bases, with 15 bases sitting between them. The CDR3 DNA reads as TGTGCCAGCAGACGCTTCACAGGTTTAGAGACCCAGTACTTC. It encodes CASRRFTGLETQYF.

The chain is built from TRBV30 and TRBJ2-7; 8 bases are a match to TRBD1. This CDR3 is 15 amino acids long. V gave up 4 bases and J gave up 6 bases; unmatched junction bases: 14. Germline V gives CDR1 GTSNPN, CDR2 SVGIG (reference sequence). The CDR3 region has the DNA TGTGCCTGGAAGAAAAGGGGTACAGGGGGATTCGAGCAGTACTTC. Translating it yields CAWKKRGTGGFEQYF. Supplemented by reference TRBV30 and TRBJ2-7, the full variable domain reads SQTIHQWPATLVQPVGSPLSLECTVEGTSNPNLYWYRQAAGRGLQLLFYSVGIGQISSEVPQNLSASRPQDRQFILSSKKLLLSDSGFYLCAWKKRGTGGFEQYFGPGTRLTVT.

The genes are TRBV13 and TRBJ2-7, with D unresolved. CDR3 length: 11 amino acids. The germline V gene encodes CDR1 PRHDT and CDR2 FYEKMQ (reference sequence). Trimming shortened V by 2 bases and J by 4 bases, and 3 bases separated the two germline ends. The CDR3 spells CASSLRYEQYF. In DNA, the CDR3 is TGTGCCAGCAGCTTACGGTACGAGCAGTACTTC.

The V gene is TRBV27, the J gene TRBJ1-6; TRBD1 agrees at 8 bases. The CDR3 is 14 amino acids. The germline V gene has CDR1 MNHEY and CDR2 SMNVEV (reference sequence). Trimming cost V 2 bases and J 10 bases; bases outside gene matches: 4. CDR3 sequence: CASSLKAGGSPLHF. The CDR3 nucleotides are TGTGCCAGCAGTTTAAAGGCAGGGGGCTCACCCCTCCACTTT.

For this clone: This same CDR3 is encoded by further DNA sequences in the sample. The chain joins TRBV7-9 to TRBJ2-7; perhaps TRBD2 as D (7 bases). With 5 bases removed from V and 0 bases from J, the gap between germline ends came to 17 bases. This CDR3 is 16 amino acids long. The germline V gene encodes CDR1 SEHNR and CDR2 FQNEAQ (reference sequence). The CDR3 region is CASSQRGGYSSYEQYF. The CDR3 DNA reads TGTGCCAGCAGCCAAAGGGGGGGCTACAGCTCCTACGAGCAGTACTTC.

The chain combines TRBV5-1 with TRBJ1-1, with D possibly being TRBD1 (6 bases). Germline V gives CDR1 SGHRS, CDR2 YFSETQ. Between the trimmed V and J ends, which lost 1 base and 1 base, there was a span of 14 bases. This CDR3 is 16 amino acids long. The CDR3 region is CASSLLVGGGNTEAFF. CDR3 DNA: TGCGCCAGCAGCTTGCTTGTAGGGGGTGGGAACACTGAAGCTTTCTTT.

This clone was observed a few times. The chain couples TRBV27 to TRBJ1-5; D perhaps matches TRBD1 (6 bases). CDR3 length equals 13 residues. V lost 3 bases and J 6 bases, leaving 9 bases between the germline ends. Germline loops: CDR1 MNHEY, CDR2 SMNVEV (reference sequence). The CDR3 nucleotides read TGTGCCAGCAGTTTGGGGGCGGCTCAGCCCCAGCATTTT. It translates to CASSLGAAQPQHF.